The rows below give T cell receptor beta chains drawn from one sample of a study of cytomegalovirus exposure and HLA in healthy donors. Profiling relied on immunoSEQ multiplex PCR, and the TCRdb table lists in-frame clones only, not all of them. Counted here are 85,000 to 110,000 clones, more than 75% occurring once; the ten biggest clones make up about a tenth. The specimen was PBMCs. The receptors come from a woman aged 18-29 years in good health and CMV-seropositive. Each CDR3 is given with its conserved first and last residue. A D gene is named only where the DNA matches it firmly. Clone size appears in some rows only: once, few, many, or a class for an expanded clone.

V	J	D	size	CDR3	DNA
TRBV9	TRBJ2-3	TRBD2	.	CASSVMGLADTDTQYF	TGTGCCAGCAGCGTAATGGGGCTAGCGGACACAGATACGCAGTATTTT
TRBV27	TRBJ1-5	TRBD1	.	CASSMTGVGRQPQHF	TGTGCCAGCAGTATGACAGGGGTAGGGCGTCAGCCCCAGCATTTT
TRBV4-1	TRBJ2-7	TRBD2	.	CASSPQRGASYEQYF	TGCGCCAGCAGCCCCCAGCGGGGGGCCTCCTACGAGCAGTACTTC
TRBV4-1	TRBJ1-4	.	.	CASSQDWTVNEKLFF	TGCGCCAGCAGCCAAGATTGGACAGTGAATGAAAAACTGTTTTTT
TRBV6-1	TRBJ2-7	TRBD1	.	CASTGTAIYEQYF	TGTGCCAGCACTGGGACAGCGATATACGAGCAGTACTTC
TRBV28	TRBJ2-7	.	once	CASSFAGGRYEQYF	TGTGCCAGCAGTTTCGCTGGAGGTCGCTACGAGCAGTACTTC
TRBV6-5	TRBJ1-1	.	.	CASSINSNGNTEAFF	TGTGCCAGCAGTATTAATTCGAACGGGAACACTGAAGCTTTCTTT
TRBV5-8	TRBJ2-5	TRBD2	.	CASSSPGLAQETQYF	TGTGCCAGCAGCTCGCCGGGACTAGCCCAAGAGACCCAGTACTTC
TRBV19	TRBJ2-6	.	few	CASSIHSGANVLTF	TGTGCCAGTAGTATACACTCTGGGGCCAACGTCCTGACTTTC
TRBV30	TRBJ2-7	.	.	CARSPPGNRPEQYF	TGTGCCCGTTCCCCTCCAGGGAACCGGCCAGAGCAGTACTTC
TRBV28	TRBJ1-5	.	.	CTSSIGGPTSLFLNQPQHF	TGTACCAGCAGCATCGGGGGACCCACATCTCTATTTCTGAATCAGCCCCAGCATTTT
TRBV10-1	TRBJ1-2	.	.	CARRREIREGGYTF	TGCGCCAGACGTAGGGAGATAAGAGAAGGAGGCTACACCTTC
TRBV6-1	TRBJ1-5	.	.	CASRGSGQPQHF	TGTGCCAGCAGAGGGTCGGGACAGCCCCAGCATTTT
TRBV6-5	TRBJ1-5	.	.	CATSRGRDRQPQHF	TGTGCCACCTCCCGGGGGAGGGATCGTCAGCCCCAGCATTTT
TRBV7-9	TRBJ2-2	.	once	CASSPADGGWTGELFF	TGTGCCAGCAGCCCGGCGGATGGGGGGTGGACCGGGGAGCTGTTTTTT
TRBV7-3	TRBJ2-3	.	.	CASSSHRTDTQYF	TGTGCCAGCAGCTCCCACAGGACAGATACGCAGTATTTT
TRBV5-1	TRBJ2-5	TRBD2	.	CASSLAGTSLETQYF	TGCGCCAGCAGCTTGGCCGGGACTAGTTTAGAGACCCAGTACTTC
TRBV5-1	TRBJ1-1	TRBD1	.	CASSPRTGTEAFF	TGCGCCAGCAGCCCAAGGACAGGCACTGAAGCTTTCTTT
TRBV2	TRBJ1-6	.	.	CASRKDSVDSPLHF	TGTGCCAGCAGGAAGGACAGCGTAGATTCACCCCTCCACTTT
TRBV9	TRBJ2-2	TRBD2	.	CASKLAGVNTGELFF	TGTGCCAGCAAGCTAGCGGGGGTGAACACCGGGGAGCTGTTTTTT
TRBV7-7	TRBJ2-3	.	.	CASSLAGIGDTQYF	TGTGCTAGCAGCTTAGCCGGGATAGGAGATACGCAGTATTTT
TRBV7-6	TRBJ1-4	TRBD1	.	CASSESGGYNEKLFF	TGTGCCAGCAGCGAGTCAGGGGGCTATAATGAAAAACTGTTTTTT
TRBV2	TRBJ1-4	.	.	CASSERRSGEKLFF	TGTGCCAGCAGTGAAAGAAGGTCAGGGGAAAAACTGTTTTTT
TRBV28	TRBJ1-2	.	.	CASHSSGHLGGYTF	TGTGCCAGCCACTCCTCAGGGCACCTCGGGGGCTACACCTTC
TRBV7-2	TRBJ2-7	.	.	CASSFGHRYEQYF	TGTGCCAGCAGCTTTGGACACCGCTACGAGCAGTACTTC
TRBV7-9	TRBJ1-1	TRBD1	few	CASSLTGAVTEAFF	TGTGCCAGCAGCTTGACAGGGGCGGTCACTGAAGCTTTCTTT
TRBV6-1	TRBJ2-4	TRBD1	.	CASSDRDSILAKNIQYF	TGTGCCAGCAGTGACCGGGACAGCATACTAGCCAAAAACATTCAGTACTTC
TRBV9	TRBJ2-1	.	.	CASSVAPGEHNEQFF	TGTGCCAGCAGCGTAGCCCCAGGGGAGCACAATGAGCAGTTCTTC
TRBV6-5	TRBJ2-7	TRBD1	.	CASKDRDYEQYF	TGTGCCAGCAAGGACAGGGACTACGAGCAGTACTTC
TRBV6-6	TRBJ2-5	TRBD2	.	CAVAGSEQETQYF	TGTGCTGTAGCGGGAAGCGAACAAGAGACCCAGTACTTC
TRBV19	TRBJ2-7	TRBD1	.	CASSIGPGQRTYEQYF	TGTGCCAGTAGTATAGGTCCGGGACAGAGGACCTACGAGCAGTACTTC
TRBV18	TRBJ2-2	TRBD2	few	CASLRLAGSTGELFF	TGTGCCAGCTTGAGACTAGCGGGTAGCACCGGGGAGCTGTTTTTT
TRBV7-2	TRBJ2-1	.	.	CASSYPDRGGGVHYNEQFF	TGTGCCAGCAGCTACCCTGATAGGGGGGGCGGCGTCCACTACAATGAGCAGTTCTTC
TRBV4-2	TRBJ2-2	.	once	CASSLRDTGELFF	TGTGCCAGCAGCCTGCGGGACACCGGGGAGCTGTTTTTT
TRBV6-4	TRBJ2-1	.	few	CASSDRQGNDNEQFF	TGTGCCAGCAGTGATCGTCAGGGAAATGACAATGAGCAGTTCTTC
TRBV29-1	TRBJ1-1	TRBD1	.	CSVLGTGRGEAFF	TGCAGCGTTCTCGGGACAGGGAGAGGTGAAGCTTTCTTT
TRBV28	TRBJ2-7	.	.	CASSSSAWDSRGSYEQYF	TGTGCCAGCAGCTCCTCCGCGTGGGACAGTCGGGGGTCCTACGAGCAGTACTTC
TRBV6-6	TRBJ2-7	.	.	CASTGGLRSYEQYF	TGTGCCAGCACCGGCGGGCTTCGCTCCTACGAGCAGTACTTC
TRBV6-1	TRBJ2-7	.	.	CASTVREVPSYEQYF	TGTGCCAGCACTGTCAGGGAAGTCCCTTCCTACGAGCAGTACTTC
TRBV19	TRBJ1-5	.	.	CASSEWRLNQPQHF	TGTGCCAGTAGTGAGTGGAGGCTTAATCAGCCCCAGCATTTT
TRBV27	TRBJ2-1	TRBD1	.	CASSRDRGSGFSSYNEQFF	TGTGCCAGCAGTAGGGACAGGGGTAGCGGTTTTAGCTCCTACAATGAGCAGTTCTTC
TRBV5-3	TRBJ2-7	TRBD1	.	CARSSRTGISYEQYF	TGTGCCAGAAGCTCGCGGACAGGGATCTCCTACGAGCAGTACTTC
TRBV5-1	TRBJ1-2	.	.	CASSLGLRGTILNYGYTF	TGCGCCAGCAGCTTGGGCCTCAGGGGTACAATTCTTAACTATGGCTACACCTTC
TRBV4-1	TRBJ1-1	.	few	CASSQGGRTEAFF	TGCGCCAGCAGCCAAGGAGGAAGGACTGAAGCTTTCTTT
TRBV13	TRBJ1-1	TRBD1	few	CASRGDRRNTEAFF	TGTGCCAGCAGGGGGGACAGGAGGAACACTGAAGCTTTCTTT
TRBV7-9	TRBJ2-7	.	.	CASSLDNYEQYF	TGTGCCAGCAGCTTAGACAACTACGAGCAGTACTTC
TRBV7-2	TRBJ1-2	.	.	CASSTDSYGYTF	TGTGCCAGCAGCACGGACAGCTATGGCTACACCTTC
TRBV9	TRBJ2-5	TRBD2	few	CASSVGRTSGLQETQYF	TGTGCCAGCAGCGTAGGCAGGACTAGCGGATTACAAGAGACCCAGTACTTC
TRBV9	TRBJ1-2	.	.	CASSVTQSLPGYTF	TGTGCCAGCAGCGTAACCCAATCACTTCCTGGCTACACCTTC
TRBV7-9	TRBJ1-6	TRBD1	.	CASSFRTGDFNSPLHF	TGTGCCAGCAGCTTCAGGACAGGGGATTTTAATTCACCCCTCCACTTT
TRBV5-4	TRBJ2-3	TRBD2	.	CASSLFLAGGIDTQYF	TGTGCCAGCAGCCTATTTCTAGCGGGAGGGATAGATACGCAGTATTTT
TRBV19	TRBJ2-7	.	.	CASSTLRTYEQYF	TGTGCCAGTAGTACCCTCAGAACCTACGAGCAGTACTTC
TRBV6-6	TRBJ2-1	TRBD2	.	CASGGDSYNEQFF	TGTGCAAGCGGGGGGGATTCCTACAATGAGCAGTTCTTC
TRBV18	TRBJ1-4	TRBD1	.	CASSPGQLNEKLFF	TGTGCCAGCTCACCGGGACAGCTAAATGAAAAACTGTTTTTT
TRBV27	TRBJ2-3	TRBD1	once	CASSSGGSGYTQYF	TGTGCCAGCAGTTCAGGGGGCTCAGGATATACGCAGTATTTT
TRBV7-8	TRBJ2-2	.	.	CASSPPWGRPTGELFF	TGTGCCAGCAGCCCCCCATGGGGCAGACCCACCGGGGAGCTGTTTTTT
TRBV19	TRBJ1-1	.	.	CASSIYPGRGTEAFF	TGTGCCAGTAGTATTTACCCGGGCCGGGGTACTGAAGCTTTCTTT
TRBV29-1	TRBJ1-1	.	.	CSVVRGSTEAFF	TGCAGCGTTGTTCGGGGGTCAACTGAAGCTTTCTTT
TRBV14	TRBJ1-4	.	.	CASSPPRASNEKLFF	TGTGCCAGCAGCCCCCCCAGGGCCTCTAATGAAAAACTGTTTTTT